This TCR beta chain appears in the sequencing data of a study of shared T cell receptors in the human thymus. This table comes from immunoSEQ multiplex PCR, and its TCRdb copy is limited to in-frame clones, with some not included. Altogether some 760,000 clones are present, 80% to 90% being singletons, with the ten largest covering more than 0.01%. The CDR3 has 15 residues. Germline V gene data show CDR1 as MNHEY and CDR2 as SMNVEV (reference sequence). The germline V and J ends were trimmed by 3 bases and 0 bases, with 6 bases remaining between them. Only a few counts were recorded for this clone. The sample also formed part of further work on human thymus T cells. That study reports: Obtained as resections during corrective heart surgery, the thymus tissue was then studied.

The receptor was isolated from a girl under two years old with a congenital heart defect. The J gene is TRBJ2-6, the V gene TRBV27; D is uncertain. The sequenced sample was thymocytes. This CDR3 reads CASSLRSSGANVLTF. DNA of the CDR3: TGTGCCAGCAGTTTGAGAAGCTCTGGGGCCAACGTCCTGACTTTC.